The text below deals with one T cell receptor (beta chain). This sample stems from a study of blood T cell repertoires in COVID-19. Across the study: T cells, B-cell-depleted T cells, or PBMCs supplied cDNA or gDNA.

Sequenced by immunoSEQ multiplex PCR; TCRdb stores in-frame clones only, minus some. The sample has approximately 380,000 clones; approximately 90% are singletons. The CDR3 is 16 amino acids. Germline V lookup: CDR1 SGHTA, CDR2 FQGNSA. V gave up 1 base and J gave up 5 bases, with 14 bases separating them. The sequence was obtained from a woman aged 18 to 35 who had recovered from COVID-19. Sequenced input: PBMCs or T cells enriched from blood (not recorded which). The chain joins TRBV7-2 to TRBJ1-4; possible D gene TRBD1, 6 bases. The CDR3 here is CASSLGAGGQNEKLFF. Written as DNA, the CDR3 is TGTGCCAGCAGCTTAGGGGCGGGGGGCCAAAATGAAAAACTGTTTTTT.